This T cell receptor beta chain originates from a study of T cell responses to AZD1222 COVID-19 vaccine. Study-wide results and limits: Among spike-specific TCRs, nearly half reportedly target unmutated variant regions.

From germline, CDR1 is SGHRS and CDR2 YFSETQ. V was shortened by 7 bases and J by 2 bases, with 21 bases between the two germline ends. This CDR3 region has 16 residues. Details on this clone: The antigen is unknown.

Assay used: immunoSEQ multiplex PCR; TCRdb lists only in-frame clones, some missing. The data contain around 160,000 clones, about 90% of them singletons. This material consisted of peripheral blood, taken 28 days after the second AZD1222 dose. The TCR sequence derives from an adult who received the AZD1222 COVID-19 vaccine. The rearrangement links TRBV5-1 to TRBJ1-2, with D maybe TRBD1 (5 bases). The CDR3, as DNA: TGCGCCAGCGGTATAGAAAGGGGCCCGTCCAACTATGGCTACACCTTC. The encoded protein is CASGIERGPSNYGYTF.